This record looks at one T cell receptor (beta chain) sequence and its context. Each CDR3 protein gets one entry after TCRdb re-called the RT-PCR reads with MiXCR. Of roughly 960,000 distinct CDR3 sequences listed, roughly 18% were seen once; the top ten hold 5% to 7.5%. The sample is drawn from a study of patients and donors after allogeneic stem cell transplantation. Germline V gene data show CDR1 as MNHEY and CDR2 as SVGEGT. This CDR3 comprises 16 residues. V was clipped by 0 bases and J by 8 bases, with 17 bases between them. The sequencing input was blood, either unsorted or a sorted T cell fraction (not recorded which). The sequence was collected from a human donor who was either an allogeneic HSCT recipient or a stem cell or donor lymphocyte infusion donor (not recorded which). It is not recorded whose cells these are; they may come from a transplant donor. The chain links TRBV6-2 or TRBV6-3 to TRBJ2-1, with D tentatively TRBD1 (6 bases). The chain's CDR3 is CASSYSMSGAADEQFF. The CDR3 DNA follows: TGTGCCAGCAGTTACTCGATGTCAGGGGCAGCCGATGAGCAGTTCTTC.